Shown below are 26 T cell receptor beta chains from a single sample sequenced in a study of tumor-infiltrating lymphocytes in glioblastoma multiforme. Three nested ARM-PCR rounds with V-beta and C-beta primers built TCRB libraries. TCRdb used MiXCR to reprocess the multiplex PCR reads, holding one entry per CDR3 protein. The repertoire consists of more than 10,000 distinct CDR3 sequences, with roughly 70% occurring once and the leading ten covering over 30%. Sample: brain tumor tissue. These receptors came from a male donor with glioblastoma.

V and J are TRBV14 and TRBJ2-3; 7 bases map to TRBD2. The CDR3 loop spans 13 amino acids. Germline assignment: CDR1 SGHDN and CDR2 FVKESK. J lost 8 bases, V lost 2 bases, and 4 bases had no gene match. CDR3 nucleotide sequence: TGTGCCAGCAGCCAATCGTCGGGGGGTACGCAGTATTTT. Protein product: CASSQSSGGTQYF. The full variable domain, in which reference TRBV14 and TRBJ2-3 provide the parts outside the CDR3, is EAGVTQFPSHSVIEKGQTVTLRCDPISGHDNLYWYRRVMGKEIKFLLHFVKESKQDESGMPNNRFLAERTGGTYSTLKVQPAELEDSGVYFCASSQSSGGTQYFGPGTRLTVL.

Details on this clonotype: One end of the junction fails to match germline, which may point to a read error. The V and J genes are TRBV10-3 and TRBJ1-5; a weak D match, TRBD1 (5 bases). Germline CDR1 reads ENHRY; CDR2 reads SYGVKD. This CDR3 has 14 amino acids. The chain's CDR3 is CAISGGNSTQPQHF. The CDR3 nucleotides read TGTGCCATAAGTGGGGGAAATAGCACTCAGCCCCAGCACTTT.

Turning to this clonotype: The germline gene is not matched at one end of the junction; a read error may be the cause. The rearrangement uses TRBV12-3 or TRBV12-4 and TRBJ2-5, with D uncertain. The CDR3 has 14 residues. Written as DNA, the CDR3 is TGTGCCAACAGTGTGCCAGAATCTCAGGAGACCAAGTACTTC. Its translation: CANSVPESQETKYF.

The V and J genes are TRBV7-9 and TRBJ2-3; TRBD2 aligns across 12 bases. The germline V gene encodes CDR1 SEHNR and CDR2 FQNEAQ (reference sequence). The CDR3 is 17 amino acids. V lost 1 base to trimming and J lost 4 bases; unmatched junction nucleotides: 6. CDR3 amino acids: CASSLGLAGGPADTQYF. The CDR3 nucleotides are TGTGCCAGCAGCTTAGGGCTAGCGGGAGGGCCGGCAGATACGCAGTATTTT.

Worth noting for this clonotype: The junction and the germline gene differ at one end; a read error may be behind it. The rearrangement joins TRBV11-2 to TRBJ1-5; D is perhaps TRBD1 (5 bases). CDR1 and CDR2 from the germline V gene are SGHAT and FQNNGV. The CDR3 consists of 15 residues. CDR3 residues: CANSIDLGGDQPQHF. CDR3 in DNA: TGTGCCAACAGCATAGATCTGGGAGGGGATCAGCCCCAACATTTT.

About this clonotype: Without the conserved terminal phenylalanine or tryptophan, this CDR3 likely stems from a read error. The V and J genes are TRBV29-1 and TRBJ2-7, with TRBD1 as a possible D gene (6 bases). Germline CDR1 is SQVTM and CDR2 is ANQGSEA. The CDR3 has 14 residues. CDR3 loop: CSVVGDKSFYKQYY. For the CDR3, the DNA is TGCAGCGTTGTGGGGGACAAGAGCTTCTACAAGCAGTACTAC.

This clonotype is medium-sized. The CDR3 region is CASRLTSGRFNEQFF. The CDR3 DNA sequence: TGTGCCAGCAGGTTAACTAGCGGGAGGTTCAATGAGCAGTTCTTC. The chain recombines TRBV6-5 with TRBJ2-1; 12 bases are shared with TRBD2. The CDR3 has 15 amino acids. Germline CDR1 is MNHEY and CDR2 is SVGAGI. V was clipped by 6 bases and J by 6 bases; unmatched bases: 6.

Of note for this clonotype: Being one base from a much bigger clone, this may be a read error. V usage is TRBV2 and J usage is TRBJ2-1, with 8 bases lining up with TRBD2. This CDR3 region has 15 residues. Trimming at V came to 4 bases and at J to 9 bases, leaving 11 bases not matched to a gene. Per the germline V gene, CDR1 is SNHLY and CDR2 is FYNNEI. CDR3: CASSVPAGVPGEQFF. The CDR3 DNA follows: TGTGCCAGCAGTGTTCCAGCGGGAGTGCCGGGTGAGCAGTTCTTC.

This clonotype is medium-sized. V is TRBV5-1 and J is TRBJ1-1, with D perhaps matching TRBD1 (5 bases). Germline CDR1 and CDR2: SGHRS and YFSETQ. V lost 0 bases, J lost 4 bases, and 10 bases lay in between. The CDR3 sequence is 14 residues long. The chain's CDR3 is CASSLEGSSTEAFF. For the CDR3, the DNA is TGCGCCAGCAGCTTGGAGGGGAGTAGCACTGAAGCTTTCTTT.

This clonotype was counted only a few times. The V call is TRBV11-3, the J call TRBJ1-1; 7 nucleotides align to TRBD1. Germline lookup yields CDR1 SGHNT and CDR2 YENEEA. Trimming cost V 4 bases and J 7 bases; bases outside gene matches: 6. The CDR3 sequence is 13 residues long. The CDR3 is CASSSRRDSEAFF. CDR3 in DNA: TGTGCCAGCAGCTCTCGTCGGGACAGTGAAGCTTTCTTT.

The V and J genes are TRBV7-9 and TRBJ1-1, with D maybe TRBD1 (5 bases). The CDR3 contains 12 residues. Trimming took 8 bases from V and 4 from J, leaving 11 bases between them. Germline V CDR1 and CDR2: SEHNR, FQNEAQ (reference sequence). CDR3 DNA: TGTGCCAGCGACTCCCAGGGCACTGAAGCTTTCTTT. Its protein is CASDSQGTEAFF.

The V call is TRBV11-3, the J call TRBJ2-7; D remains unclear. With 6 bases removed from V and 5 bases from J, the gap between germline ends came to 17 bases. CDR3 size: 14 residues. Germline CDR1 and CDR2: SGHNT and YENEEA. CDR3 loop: CASRSLRTVHEQYF. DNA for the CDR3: TGTGCCAGCAGAAGCCTTAGAACCGTCCACGAGCAGTACTTC.

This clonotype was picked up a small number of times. The CDR3 DNA is TGTGCCATCAGTGACGGCAGACCCTACGAGCAGTACTTC. Protein sequence: CAISDGRPYEQYF. The chain joins TRBV10-3 to TRBJ2-7; D remains ambiguous. The V gene lost 3 bases and the J gene lost 2 bases, with 8 bases spanning the gap. The CDR3 spans 13 residues. Germline V gives CDR1 ENHRY, CDR2 SYGVKD.

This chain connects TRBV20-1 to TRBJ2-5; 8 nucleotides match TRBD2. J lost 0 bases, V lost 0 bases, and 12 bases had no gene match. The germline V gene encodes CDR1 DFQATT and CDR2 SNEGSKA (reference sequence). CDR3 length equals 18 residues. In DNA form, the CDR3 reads TGCAGTGCTAGAGATGAGAGCGGGGGCCAGAAGTACCAAGAGACCCAGTACTTC. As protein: CSARDESGGQKYQETQYF.

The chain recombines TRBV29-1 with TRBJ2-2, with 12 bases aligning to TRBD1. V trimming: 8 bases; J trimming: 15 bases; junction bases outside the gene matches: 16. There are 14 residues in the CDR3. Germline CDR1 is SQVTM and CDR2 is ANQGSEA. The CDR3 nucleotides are TGCAGCATTGCGCCGGGACAGGGGGCCGGCGAGTTGTTTTTT. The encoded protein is CSIAPGQGAGELFF.

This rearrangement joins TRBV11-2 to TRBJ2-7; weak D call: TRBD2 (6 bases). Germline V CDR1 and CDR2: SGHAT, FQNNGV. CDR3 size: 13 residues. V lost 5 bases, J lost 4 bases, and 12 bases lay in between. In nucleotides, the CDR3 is TGTGCCAGCAGCAGGGGACTCACATACGAGCAGTACTTC. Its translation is CASSRGLTYEQYF.

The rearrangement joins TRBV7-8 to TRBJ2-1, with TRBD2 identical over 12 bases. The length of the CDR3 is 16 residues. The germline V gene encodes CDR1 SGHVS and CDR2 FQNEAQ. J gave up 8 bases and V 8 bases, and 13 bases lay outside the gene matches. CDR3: CASGCVGLAGNDEQFF. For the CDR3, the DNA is TGTGCCAGCGGATGCGTTGGACTAGCGGGGAACGATGAGCAGTTCTTC.

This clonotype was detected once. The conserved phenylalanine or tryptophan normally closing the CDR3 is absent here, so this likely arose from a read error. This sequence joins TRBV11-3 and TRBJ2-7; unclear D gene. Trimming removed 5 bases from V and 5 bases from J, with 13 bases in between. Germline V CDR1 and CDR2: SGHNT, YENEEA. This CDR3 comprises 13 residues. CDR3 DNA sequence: TGTGCCAGCAGCCTTTCCATGGGTCACGAGCAGTACTTG. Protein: CASSLSMGHEQYL.

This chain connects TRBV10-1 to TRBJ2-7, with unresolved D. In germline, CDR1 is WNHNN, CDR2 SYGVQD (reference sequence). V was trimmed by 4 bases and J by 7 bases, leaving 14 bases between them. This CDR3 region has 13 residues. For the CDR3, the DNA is TGCGCCAGCAGTGCCAATCCGATGGGGGAGCAGTACTTC. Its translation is CASSANPMGEQYF.

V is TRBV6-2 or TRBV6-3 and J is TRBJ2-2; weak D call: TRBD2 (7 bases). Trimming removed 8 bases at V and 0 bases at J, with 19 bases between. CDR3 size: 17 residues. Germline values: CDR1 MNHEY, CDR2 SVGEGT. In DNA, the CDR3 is TGTGCCAGCCGTGCCCAGGGGAGCGGGACGAACACCGGGGAGCTGTTTTTT. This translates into CASRAQGSGTNTGELFF.

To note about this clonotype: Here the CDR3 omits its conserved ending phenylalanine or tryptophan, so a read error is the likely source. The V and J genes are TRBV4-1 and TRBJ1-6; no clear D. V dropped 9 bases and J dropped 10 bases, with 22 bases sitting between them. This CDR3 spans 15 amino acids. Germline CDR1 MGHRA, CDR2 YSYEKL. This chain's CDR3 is CARQNLASGVSPLHL. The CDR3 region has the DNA TGCGCCAGACAAAACCTGGCATCTGGGGTCTCACCCCTCCACTTG.

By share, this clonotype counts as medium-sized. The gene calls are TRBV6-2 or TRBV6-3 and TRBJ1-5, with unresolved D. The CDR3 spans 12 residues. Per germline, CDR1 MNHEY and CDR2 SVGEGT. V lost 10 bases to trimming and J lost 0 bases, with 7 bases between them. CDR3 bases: TGTGCCACGGGATATAGCAATCAGCCCCAGCATTTT. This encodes CATGYSNQPQHF.

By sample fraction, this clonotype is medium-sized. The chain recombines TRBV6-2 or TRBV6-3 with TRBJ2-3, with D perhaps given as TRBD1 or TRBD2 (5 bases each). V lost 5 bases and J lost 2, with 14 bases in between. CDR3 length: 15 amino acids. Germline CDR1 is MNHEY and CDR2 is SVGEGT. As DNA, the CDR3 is TGTGCCAGCAGTGCGCCGGGACGGAACACAGATACGCAGTATTTT. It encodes CASSAPGRNTDTQYF.

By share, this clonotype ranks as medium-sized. CDR3 protein: CASMRWGRNTEAFF. The CDR3 nucleotides read TGTGCCAGCATGAGATGGGGGAGGAACACTGAAGCTTTCTTT. The chain combines TRBV5-4 with TRBJ1-1, with a tentative D call TRBD1 (5 bases). Germline V gene lookup returns CDR1 SGHNT and CDR2 YYREEE (reference sequence). The CDR3 loop spans 14 amino acids. V lost 6 bases and J 1 base, leaving 13 bases between the germline ends.

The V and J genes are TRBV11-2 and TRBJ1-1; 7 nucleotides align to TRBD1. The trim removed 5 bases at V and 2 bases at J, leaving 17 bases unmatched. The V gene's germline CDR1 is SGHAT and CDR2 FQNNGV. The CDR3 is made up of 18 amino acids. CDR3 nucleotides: TGTGCCAGCAGCCCTGGTGGAACCGGGACAGAGGCTAACACTGAAGCTTTCTTT. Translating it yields CASSPGGTGTEANTEAFF.

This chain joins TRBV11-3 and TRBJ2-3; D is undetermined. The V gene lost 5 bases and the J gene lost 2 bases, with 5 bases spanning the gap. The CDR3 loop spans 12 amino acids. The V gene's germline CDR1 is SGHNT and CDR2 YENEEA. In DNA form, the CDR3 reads TGTGCCAGCAGCCAAAACACAGATACGCAGTATTTT. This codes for CASSQNTDTQYF.